These 17 T cell receptor beta chains share one sample of origin, sequenced in a study of blood T cell repertoires in COVID-19. Libraries were prepared by immunoSEQ multiplex PCR; TCRdb keeps only in-frame clonotypes and omits some of them. The data show about 200,000 clones, 70% to 90% seen once. The sequencing input was PBMCs or T cells enriched from blood (not recorded which). Receptors were obtained from a man aged 30 to 45 who had recovered from COVID-19.

This chain joins TRBV6-6 and TRBJ2-4, with 10 bases identical to TRBD1. CDR3 length: 15 residues. Germline-derived CDR1 and CDR2 are MNHNY and SVGAGI (reference sequence). With V trimmed by 4 bases and J by 6 bases, 6 bases remained unmatched. CDR3 nucleotides: TGTGCCAGCAGTTTGACAGGGGGCGATCCAAACATTCAGTACTTC. Translation: CASSLTGGDPNIQYF.

V is TRBV7-8 and J is TRBJ1-5; D gene unclear. This CDR3 has 14 amino acids. CDR1 SGHVS and CDR2 FQNEAQ come from the germline V gene. Trimming took 3 bases from V and 3 from J, leaving 9 bases between them. The CDR3 here is CASSFGGDNQPQHF. The CDR3 region has the DNA TGTGCCAGCAGCTTTGGAGGAGACAATCAGCCCCAGCATTTT.

The chain is built from TRBV30 and TRBJ2-1; 11 nucleotides align to TRBD2. In germline, CDR1 is GTSNPN, CDR2 SVGIG (reference sequence). CDR3 size: 16 residues. The J segment lost 5 bases and the V segment lost 4 bases, leaving 10 bases of the junction unmatched. CDR3 loop: CAWTHPGLAANNEQFF. The DNA for the CDR3 is TGTGCCTGGACCCATCCGGGACTAGCGGCTAACAATGAGCAGTTCTTC.

The CDR3 sequence: CASSLQSGGPWAQYF. The CDR3 bases are TGTGCCAGCAGCTTACAAAGCGGGGGTCCGTGGGCCCAGTACTTC. The gene calls are TRBV7-2 and TRBJ2-5, with 8 bases identical to TRBD2. J was trimmed by 9 bases and V by 2 bases; bases with no gene match: 11. CDR3 length: 15 amino acids. Germline CDR1 reads SGHTA; CDR2 reads FQGNSA.

The CDR3 DNA is TGTGCCAGCAGCTTAACCGGGACATATACTGAAGCTTTCTTT. As protein: CASSLTGTYTEAFF. The chain recombines TRBV11-2 with TRBJ1-1, with a weak D call TRBD1 (6 bases). The CDR3 contains 14 residues. V was cut by 2 bases and J by 5 bases, with 12 bases left in between. Germline V lookup: CDR1 SGHAT, CDR2 FQNNGV. Drawing the rest from reference TRBV11-2 and TRBJ1-1, the complete variable domain is EAGVAQSPRYKIIEKRQSVAFWCNPISGHATLYWYQQILGQGPKLLIQFQNNGVVDDSQLPKDRFSAERLKGVDSTLKIQPAKLEDSAVYLCASSLTGTYTEAFFGQGTRLTVV.

This rearrangement joins TRBV5-1 to TRBJ2-5; D not resolved. CDR1 and CDR2 from the germline V gene are SGHRS and YFSETQ. V was trimmed by 0 bases and J by 5 bases, leaving 20 bases between them. The CDR3 is 17 residues long. CDR3 protein: CASSLAAAGGGGETQYF. As DNA, the CDR3 is TGCGCCAGCAGCTTGGCGGCAGCCGGTGGTGGCGGCGAGACCCAGTACTTC.

The chain links TRBV9 to TRBJ1-5, with D unresolved. The CDR3 length is 15 residues. Per the germline V gene, CDR1 is SGDLS and CDR2 is YYNGEE. V lost 0 bases and J lost 2, with 9 bases in between. CDR3 region: CASSVAGTRNQPQHF. In DNA, the CDR3 is TGTGCCAGCAGCGTAGCAGGTACGCGCAATCAGCCCCAGCATTTT.

The chain is built from TRBV9 and TRBJ1-1; 9 bases agree with TRBD1. From germline, CDR1 is SGDLS and CDR2 YYNGEE. The CDR3 is 14 residues long. Losses at the gene ends were 7 bases for V and 1 base for J; bases not matched to a gene: 5. CDR3 bases: TGTGCCAGCGAGGGGGGACAGGGGAACACTGAAGCTTTCTTT. This codes for CASEGGQGNTEAFF.

The V gene is TRBV19, the J gene TRBJ2-1; 7 nucleotides match TRBD1. The ends lost 6 bases at V and 2 bases at J; junction bases unmatched: 7. The germline V gene encodes CDR1 LNHDA and CDR2 SQIVND (reference sequence). The CDR3 is 15 amino acids. For the CDR3, the DNA is TGTGCCAGTAGGGAAGGACAGGAACCCTACAATGAGCAGTTCTTC. Translating gives CASREGQEPYNEQFF.

J is TRBJ1-4 and V is TRBV6-5; 7 nucleotides agree with TRBD1. The CDR3 contains 15 residues. Looked up from germline, CDR1 is MNHEY and CDR2 is SVGAGI. V gave up 10 bases and J gave up 7 bases; unmatched junction bases: 15. The CDR3 nucleotides read TGTGCCAACTTCGACAGGGAGAGGCGAATTGAAAAACTGTTTTTT. This translates into CANFDRERRIEKLFF.

This chain links TRBV6-4 with TRBJ2-3; 7 positions agree with TRBD1. V shed 8 bases, J shed 2 bases, and the junction held 4 bases outside the gene matches. The CDR3 has 13 amino acids. Germline assignment: CDR1 MRHNA and CDR2 SNTAGT. The DNA for the CDR3 is TGTGCCAGCTTGGACAGGTACACAGATACGCAGTATTTT. Translation gives CASLDRYTDTQYF.

The chain has TRBV5-1 and TRBJ2-3; tentative D call: TRBD2 (6 bases). Germline V lookup: CDR1 SGHRS, CDR2 YFSETQ. CDR3 length equals 14 residues. V lost 4 bases to trimming and J lost 3 bases, with 12 bases between them. CDR3 loop: CASSVTSGTDTQYF. The CDR3 nucleotides are TGCGCCAGCAGCGTGACTAGTGGTACAGATACGCAGTATTTT. Looking up the rest from reference TRBV5-1 and TRBJ2-3 gives the full variable domain: KAGVTQTPRYLIKTRGQQVTLSCSPISGHRSVSWYQQTPGQGLQFLFEYFSETQRNKGNFPGRFSGRQFSNSRSEMNVSTLELGDSALYLCASSVTSGTDTQYFGPGTRLTVL.

This chain connects TRBV5-4 to TRBJ2-7; 9 nucleotides match TRBD1. This CDR3 comprises 17 residues. V shed 4 bases, J shed 4 bases, and the junction held 15 bases outside the gene matches. CDR1 and CDR2 (germline): SGHNT, YYREEE (reference sequence). This CDR3 is CASSNLGGGQGLYEQYF. The CDR3 DNA follows: TGTGCCAGCAGCAACCTGGGGGGGGGACAGGGCCTGTACGAGCAGTACTTC.

This clone has a single count. The rearrangement links TRBV9 to TRBJ2-3; unclear D gene. This CDR3 comprises 16 residues. The V end lost 1 base, the J end lost 0 bases, and 12 bases lay between the germline ends. Germline CDR1 is SGDLS and CDR2 is YYNGEE. For the CDR3, the DNA is TGTGCCAGCAGCGTATACGCCTCCAGTAGCACAGATACGCAGTATTTT. It yields the protein CASSVYASSSTDTQYF.

V gene TRBV5-1 combines with J gene TRBJ1-6, with a weak D call TRBD1 (5 bases). CDR3 length: 16 residues. V shed 1 base and J shed 5 bases, with 13 bases lying between them. Germline CDR1 reads SGHRS; CDR2 reads YFSETQ. The CDR3 loop is CASSLILGGDNSPLHF. CDR3 DNA: TGCGCCAGCAGCTTGATACTGGGAGGGGATAATTCACCCCTCCACTTT.

This clone has a single count. V and J are TRBV27 and TRBJ1-2; no reliable D call. CDR3 length equals 12 residues. Germline V CDR1 and CDR2: MNHEY, SMNVEV (reference sequence). With 3 bases removed from V and 6 bases from J, the gap between germline ends came to 8 bases. The CDR3 is CASSFGGHGYTF. The CDR3 coding sequence is TGTGCCAGCAGTTTTGGAGGGCATGGCTACACCTTC.

The chain combines TRBV6-4 with TRBJ2-2, with a tentative D call TRBD1 (6 bases). CDR1 MRHNA and CDR2 SNTAGT come from the germline V gene. The CDR3 contains 15 residues. Trimming pared 4 bases from V and 1 base from J, leaving 10 bases between. CDR3 sequence reads: CASSAGTMNTGELFF. CDR3 nucleotide sequence: TGTGCCAGCAGTGCCGGGACAATGAACACCGGGGAGCTGTTTTTT.